A selection of T cell receptor beta chains follows, all from one sample in a study of PD-L1 blockade in urothelial cancer. Produced via immunoSEQ multiplex PCR; TCRdb's table is partial and in-frame only. The table lists 30,000 to 40,000 clones, 90% of them singletons, with more than 6.5% in the top ten. The sample here was PBMCs, taken around atezolizumab (anti-PD-L1) treatment. Source of these receptors: a man in his 70s with urothelial cancer. Both conserved end residues are part of each CDR3. Fields, in order: V gene, J gene, D gene, clone size, CDR3 protein, CDR3 DNA. The D gene is left open where the match is weak. Only part of the rows carry a size: once, few, many, or a class if the clone is expanded.

TRBV29-1	TRBJ2-5	TRBD2	once	CSATGGRGQETQYF	TGCAGCGCTACGGGAGGGAGAGGGCAAGAGACCCAGTACTTC
TRBV19	TRBJ2-5	.	.	CASSLGIAEFQETQYF	TGTGCCAGTAGCCTCGGCATAGCGGAATTTCAAGAGACCCAGTACTTC
TRBV6-5	TRBJ2-7	TRBD1	.	CASSLRTGDYEQYF	TGTGCCAGCAGTCTTCGGACAGGGGACTACGAGCAGTACTTC
TRBV9	TRBJ2-1	.	.	CASSVGAQGGGEQFF	TGTGCCAGCAGCGTAGGGGCACAGGGGGGGGGTGAGCAGTTCTTC
TRBV6-1	TRBJ1-4	.	.	CASRDSPDANEKLFF	TGTGCCAGCAGGGACAGCCCCGATGCTAATGAAAAACTGTTTTTT
TRBV7-3	TRBJ2-6	TRBD1	.	CASSRDRGGANVLTF	TGTGCTAGCAGCCGGGACAGGGGTGGGGCCAACGTCCTGACTTTC
TRBV5-1	TRBJ2-1	TRBD2	.	CASSLGLGLATYNEQFF	TGCGCCAGCAGCTTGGGCCTCGGACTAGCGACATACAATGAGCAGTTCTTC
TRBV5-1	TRBJ2-5	.	.	CASSLGLQETQYF	TGCGCCAGCAGCTTGGGACTGCAAGAGACCCAGTACTTC
TRBV27	TRBJ2-7	TRBD1	.	CASRRTGGTYEQYF	TGTGCCAGCAGGCGGACAGGGGGGACCTACGAGCAGTACTTC
TRBV28	TRBJ2-3	.	.	CASSPTSTDTQYF	TGTGCCAGCAGTCCTACTAGCACAGATACGCAGTATTTT
TRBV2	TRBJ2-1	TRBD2	.	CASTLRGLLAGGPPIHEQFF	TGTGCCAGCACCCTAAGGGGGTTACTAGCGGGAGGGCCTCCGATTCATGAGCAGTTCTTC
TRBV27	TRBJ2-2	.	.	CASSFYPGANTGELFF	TGTGCCAGCAGTTTTTACCCAGGTGCCAACACCGGGGAGCTGTTTTTT
TRBV18	TRBJ1-2	.	.	CASSTDGSYGYTF	TGTGCCAGCTCGACTGATGGGTCCTATGGCTACACCTTC
TRBV6-6	TRBJ1-4	.	few	CASSYAGRTNEKLFF	TGTGCCAGCAGTTACGCGGGACGGACTAATGAAAAACTGTTTTTT
TRBV5-1	TRBJ1-2	.	.	CASSLNQGNYGYTF	TGCGCCAGCAGCCTTAACCAGGGGAATTACGGCTACACCTTC
TRBV2	TRBJ1-1	.	few	CASSEQGPSTEAFF	TGTGCCAGCAGTGAACAGGGGCCGAGCACTGAAGCTTTCTTT